This record concerns one TCR beta chain sequence. Trimming shortened V by 4 bases and J by 0 bases, and 16 bases separated the two germline ends. Germline V gene lookup returns CDR1 SGHAT and CDR2 FQDESV (reference sequence). CDR3 length: 16 amino acids. These data originate in a study of blood T cell repertoires in COVID-19. Looking at the study overall: Whether acute or convalescent, the COVID-19 samples came from the United States, Italy and Spain.

In the original processing: Amplification of reference gene primers provided the estimated nucleated cell counts. Produced via immunoSEQ multiplex PCR; TCRdb's table is partial and in-frame only. That table supplies the V and J calls and clone size; D and trimming were determined from the DNA. The sample consists of around 300,000 clones, 70% to 90% of them appearing once. Recovery among Cohort 3 donors was established by two negative PCRs, clearance, or symptom resolution. The specimen was PBMCs or T cells enriched from blood (not recorded which). The J gene is TRBJ2-7, the V gene TRBV11-1; a weak D match, TRBD1 (6 bases). This TCR derives from a woman between 35 and 50 years old who had recovered from COVID-19. The CDR3 spells CASSSHPGTSSYEQYF. DNA for the CDR3: TGTGCCAGCAGCTCACACCCCGGGACATCCTCCTACGAGCAGTACTTC.